These T cell receptor beta chains were read from a single sample in a study of Graves' ophthalmopathy and Graves' hyperthyroidism. TCRdb recomputed calls from the multiplex PCR reads with MiXCR, one row per CDR3 protein. Found here are over 450,000 distinct CDR3 sequences, approximately 15% of them singletons; the top ten hold 8% to 10%. The specimen sequenced was blood. The receptors derive from a woman younger than 45 with Graves' ophthalmopathy. CDR3s include the opening cysteine and the closing phenylalanine or tryptophan. Each record gives: CDR3 protein, CDR3 DNA, clone size, J gene, CDR3 length, D gene, V gene. A D gene is named only where the DNA matches it firmly. Clone size is stated in some rows and not others, as once, few, many or a class when expanded.

CASSNRWRGLTEAFF TGTGCCAGCAGTAACCGGTGGCGAGGTCTCACTGAAGCTTTCTTT many TRBJ1-1 15 - TRBV6-5
CASSDGSEGGELFF TGTGCCAGCAGTGACGGGAGCGAGGGCGGGGAGCTGTTTTTT many TRBJ2-2 14 - TRBV6-4
CSGQGGEETQYF TGCAGCGGACAGGGTGGGGAAGAGACCCAGTACTTC many TRBJ2-5 12 TRBD1 TRBV20-1
CASSSTGRGYTF TGTGCCAGCAGTTCGACAGGGCGAGGCTACACCTTC many TRBJ1-2 12 TRBD1 TRBV27
CASSAAPNTEAFF TGTGCCAGCAGTGCCGCGCCGAACACTGAAGCTTTCTTT many TRBJ1-1 13 - TRBV27
CASKVGGGGKNIQYF TGTGCCAGCAAAGTCGGAGGGGGGGGGAAAAACATTCAGTACTTC many TRBJ2-4 15 - TRBV28
CASSQAASTTYEQYF TGCGCCAGCAGCCAAGCGGCATCTACGACTTACGAGCAGTACTTC few TRBJ2-7 15 - TRBV4-1
CASSHRGNYGYTF TGCGCCAGCAGCCACAGGGGGAACTATGGCTACACCTTC many TRBJ1-2 13 TRBD1 TRBV4-1
CASSPWRSAYGYTF TGTGCCAGCAGTCCGTGGAGATCGGCCTATGGCTACACCTTC many TRBJ1-2 14 - TRBV6-1
CASFGHPNQPQHF TGTGCCAGCTTTGGACATCCCAATCAGCCCCAGCATTTT - TRBJ1-5 13 - TRBV6-1
CASCLPAGGFYEQYF TGTGCCAGCTGCCTGCCAGCGGGAGGATTCTACGAGCAGTACTTC - TRBJ2-7 15 TRBD2 TRBV6-2/TRBV6-3
CASSLLRGGATANVLTF TGTGCCAGCAGTTTATTGAGGGGGGGCGCAACGGCCAACGTCCTGACTTTC many TRBJ2-6 17 - TRBV28
CASSSRRAPNTGELFF TGTGCCAGCAGCTCTAGGAGGGCCCCTAACACCGGGGAGCTGTTTTTT - TRBJ2-2 16 - TRBV12-3/TRBV12-4
CATSDLQTSGKSETQYF TGTGCCACCAGTGATTTGCAAACTAGCGGGAAAAGTGAGACCCAGTACTTC many TRBJ2-5 17 TRBD2 TRBV24-1
CASSSGTGDGYTF TGTGCCAGCAGCTCTGGGACAGGGGATGGCTACACCTTC once TRBJ1-2 13 TRBD1 TRBV27
CASTRGALSSYEQYF TGTGCCAGCACCCGAGGAGCGCTTAGCTCCTACGAGCAGTACTTC many TRBJ2-7 15 - TRBV28
CASSLGAGGPNEQYF TGCGCCAGCAGCTTGGGGGCGGGGGGGCCCAACGAGCAGTACTTC many TRBJ2-7 15 TRBD2 TRBV5-1
CASSRRGYTEAFF TGTGCCAGCAGCCGGAGGGGGTACACTGAAGCTTTCTTT many TRBJ1-1 13 - TRBV6-1
CASSLRTGEFSSYEQYF TGTGCCAGCAGCTTACGCACAGGGGAGTTTAGCTCCTACGAGCAGTACTTC - TRBJ2-7 17 TRBD1 TRBV7-8
CASSTGTGIVSPLHF TGTGCCAGCAGTACCGGGACAGGGATCGTTTCACCCCTCCACTTT many TRBJ1-6 15 TRBD1 TRBV28
CASRPRGLNTEAFF TGTGCCAGCAGGCCCAGGGGCCTGAACACTGAAGCTTTCTTT many TRBJ1-1 14 - TRBV27
CASTLSHQNTEAFF TGTGCCAGCACCCTAAGTCACCAGAACACTGAAGCTTTCTTT many TRBJ1-1 14 - TRBV12-3/TRBV12-4
CASSKRGQEAFF TGTGCCAGCAGTAAACGGGGACAAGAAGCTTTCTTT many TRBJ1-1 12 - TRBV6-2/TRBV6-3
CASTLSSRGNYGYTF TGTGCCAGCACTTTATCCAGCAGGGGAAACTATGGCTACACCTTC - TRBJ1-2 15 - TRBV12-3/TRBV12-4